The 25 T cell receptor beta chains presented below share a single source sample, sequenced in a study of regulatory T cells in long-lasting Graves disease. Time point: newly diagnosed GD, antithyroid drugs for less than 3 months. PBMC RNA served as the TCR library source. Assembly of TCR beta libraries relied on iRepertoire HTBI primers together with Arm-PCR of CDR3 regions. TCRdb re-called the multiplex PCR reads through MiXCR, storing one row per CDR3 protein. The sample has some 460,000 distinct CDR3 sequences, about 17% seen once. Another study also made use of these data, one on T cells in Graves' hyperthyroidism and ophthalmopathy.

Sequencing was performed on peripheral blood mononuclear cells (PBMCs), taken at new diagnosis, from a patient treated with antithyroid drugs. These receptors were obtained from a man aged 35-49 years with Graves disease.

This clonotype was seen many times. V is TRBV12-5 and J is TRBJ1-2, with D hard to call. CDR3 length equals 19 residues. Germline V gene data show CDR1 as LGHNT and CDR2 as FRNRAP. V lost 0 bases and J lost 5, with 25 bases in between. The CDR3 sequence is CASGLVGRVANPDIYGYTF. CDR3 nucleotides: TGTGCTAGTGGTTTGGTGGGTCGCGTGGCCAACCCCGACATATATGGCTACACCTTC.

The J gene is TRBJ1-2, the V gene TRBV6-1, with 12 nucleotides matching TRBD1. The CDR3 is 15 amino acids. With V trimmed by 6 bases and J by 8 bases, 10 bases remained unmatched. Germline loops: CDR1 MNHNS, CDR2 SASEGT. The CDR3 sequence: CASRLPGQGALGYTF. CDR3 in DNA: TGTGCCAGCAGACTCCCGGGACAGGGGGCGTTAGGCTACACCTTC.

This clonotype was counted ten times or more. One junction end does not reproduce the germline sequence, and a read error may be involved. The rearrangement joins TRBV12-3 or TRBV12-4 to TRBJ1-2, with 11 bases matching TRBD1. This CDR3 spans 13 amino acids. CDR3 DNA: TGTGCCAGCAGCAGGACAGGGGGCTATCGCTACACCTTC. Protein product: CASSRTGGYRYTF.

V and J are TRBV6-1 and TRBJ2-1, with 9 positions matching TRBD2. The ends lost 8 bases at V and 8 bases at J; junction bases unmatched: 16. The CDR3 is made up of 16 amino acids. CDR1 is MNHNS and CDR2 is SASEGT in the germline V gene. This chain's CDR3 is CASGLTRGAGGDEQFF. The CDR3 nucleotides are TGTGCCAGCGGCCTCACCCGAGGAGCGGGAGGCGATGAGCAGTTCTTC.

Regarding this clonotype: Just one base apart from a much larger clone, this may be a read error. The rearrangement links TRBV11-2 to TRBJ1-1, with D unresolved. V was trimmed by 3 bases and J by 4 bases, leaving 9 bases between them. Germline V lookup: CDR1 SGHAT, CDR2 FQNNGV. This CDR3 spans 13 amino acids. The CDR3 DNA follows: TGTGCCAGCAGCTTCTCCTCGAGCACTGAAGCTTTCTTT. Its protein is CASSFSSSTEAFF. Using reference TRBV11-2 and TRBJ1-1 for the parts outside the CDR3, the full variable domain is EAGVAQSPRYKIIEKRQSVAFWCNPISGHATLYWYQQILGQGPKLLIQFQNNGVVDDSQLPKDRFSAERLKGVDSTLKIQPAKLEDSAVYLCASSFSSSTEAFFGQGTRLTVV.

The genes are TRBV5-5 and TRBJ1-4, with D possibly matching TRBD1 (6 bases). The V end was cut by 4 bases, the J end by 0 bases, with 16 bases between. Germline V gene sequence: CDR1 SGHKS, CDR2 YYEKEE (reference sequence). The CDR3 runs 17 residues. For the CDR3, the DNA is TGTGCCAGCAGCCCCGGGACACAAAGCGCAACTAATGAAAAACTGTTTTTT. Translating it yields CASSPGTQSATNEKLFF.

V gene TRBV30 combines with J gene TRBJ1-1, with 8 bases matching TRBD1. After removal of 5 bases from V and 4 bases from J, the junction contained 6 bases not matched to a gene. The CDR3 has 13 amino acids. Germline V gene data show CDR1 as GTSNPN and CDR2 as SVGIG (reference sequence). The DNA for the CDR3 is TGTGCCTGGGGGGGACAGGTACTCACTGAAGCTTTCTTT. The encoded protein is CAWGGQVLTEAFF.

DNA of the CDR3: TGCAGTCCCGGGACTCCCCCAAAGACCCAGTACTTC. This encodes CSPGTPPKTQYF. The chain combines TRBV20-1 with TRBJ2-5, with a weak D call TRBD2 (6 bases). V was cut by 8 bases and J by 6 bases, with 16 bases left in between. CDR3 length: 12 amino acids. Germline V CDR1 and CDR2: DFQATT, SNEGSKA (reference sequence).

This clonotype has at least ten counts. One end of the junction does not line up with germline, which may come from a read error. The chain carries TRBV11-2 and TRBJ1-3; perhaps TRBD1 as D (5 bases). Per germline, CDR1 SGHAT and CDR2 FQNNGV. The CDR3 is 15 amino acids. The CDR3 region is CASSLDSGSGNTIYF. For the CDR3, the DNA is TGTGCCAGCAGTTTAGACAGTGGCTCTGGAAACACCATATATTTT.

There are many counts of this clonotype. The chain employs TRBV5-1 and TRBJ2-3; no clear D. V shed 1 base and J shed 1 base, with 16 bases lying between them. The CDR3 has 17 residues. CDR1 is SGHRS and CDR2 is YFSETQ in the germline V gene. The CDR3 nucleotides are TGCGCCAGCAGCTTGTGGGCACGTACGACTGGCACAGATACGCAGTATTTT. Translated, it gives CASSLWARTTGTDTQYF.

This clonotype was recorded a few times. The CDR3 bases are TGCGCCAGCAGCTTGTGGTCTCGGGCGGACCTGAACACTGAAGCTTTCTTT. Translation: CASSLWSRADLNTEAFF. V gene TRBV5-1 combines with J gene TRBJ1-1, with D uncertain. Germline CDR1 and CDR2: SGHRS and YFSETQ. The CDR3 covers 17 residues. V gave up 1 base and J gave up 0 bases, with 16 bases separating them.

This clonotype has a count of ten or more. CDR3 protein: CASKRTGGRETQYF. The CDR3 region has the DNA TGTGCCAGTAAGAGGACAGGGGGCCGAGAGACCCAGTACTTC. This chain joins TRBV6-1 and TRBJ2-5, with 11 nucleotides matching TRBD1. Looked up from germline, CDR1 is MNHNS and CDR2 is SASEGT. J lost 4 bases, V lost 9 bases, and 7 bases had no gene match. This CDR3 is built from 14 residues.

This CDR3 is CSANAGGPNTQYF. DNA for the CDR3: TGCAGTGCTAATGCGGGAGGGCCGAATACGCAGTATTTT. The chain uses TRBV20-1 and TRBJ2-3; 9 bases are shared with TRBD2. The germline V gene has CDR1 DFQATT and CDR2 SNEGSKA (reference sequence). The CDR3 totals 13 residues. Unmatched junction bases numbered 6, after V lost 4 bases and J lost 7 bases.

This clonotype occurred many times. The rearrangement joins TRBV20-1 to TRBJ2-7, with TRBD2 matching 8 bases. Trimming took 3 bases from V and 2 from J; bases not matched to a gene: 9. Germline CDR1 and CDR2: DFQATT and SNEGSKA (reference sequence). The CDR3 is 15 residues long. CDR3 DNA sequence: TGCAGTGCTAGTTATCTGGCGGGAGGAACCTACGAGCAGTACTTC. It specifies CSASYLAGGTYEQYF.

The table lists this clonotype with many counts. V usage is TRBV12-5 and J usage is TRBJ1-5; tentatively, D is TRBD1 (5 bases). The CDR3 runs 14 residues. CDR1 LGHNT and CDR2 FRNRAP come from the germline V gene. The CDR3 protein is CASWGEYSNQPQHF. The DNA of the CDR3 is TGTGCGAGTTGGGGGGAATATAGCAATCAGCCCCAGCATTTT. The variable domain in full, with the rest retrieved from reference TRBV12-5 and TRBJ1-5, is DARVTQTPRHKVTEMGQEVTMRCQPILGHNTVFWYRQTMMQGLELLAYFRNRAPLDDSGMPKDRFSAEMPDATLATLKIQPSEPRDSAVYFCASWGEYSNQPQHFGDGTRLSIL.

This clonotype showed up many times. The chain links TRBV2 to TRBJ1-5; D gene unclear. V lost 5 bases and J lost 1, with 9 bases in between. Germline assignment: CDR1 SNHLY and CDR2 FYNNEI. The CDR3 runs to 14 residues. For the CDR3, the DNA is TGTGCCAGCAGTTCCGGAATCAGCAATCAGCCCCAGCATTTT. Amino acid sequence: CASSSGISNQPQHF.

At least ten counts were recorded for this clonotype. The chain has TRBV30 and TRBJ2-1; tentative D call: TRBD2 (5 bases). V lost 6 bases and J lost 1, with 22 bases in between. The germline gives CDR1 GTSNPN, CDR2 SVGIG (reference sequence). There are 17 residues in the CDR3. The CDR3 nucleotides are TGTGCCTGCCGCGGAGGTGTAGGTGGTGGTTCCTACAATGAGCAGTTCTTC. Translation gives CACRGGVGGGSYNEQFF.

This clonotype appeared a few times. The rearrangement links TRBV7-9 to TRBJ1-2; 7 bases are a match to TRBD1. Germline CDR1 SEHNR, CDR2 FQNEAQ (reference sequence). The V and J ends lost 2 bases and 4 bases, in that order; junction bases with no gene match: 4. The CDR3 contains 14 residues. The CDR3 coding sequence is TGTGCCAGCAGCTTATCACAGGGGCCCTATGGCTACACCTTC. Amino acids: CASSLSQGPYGYTF.

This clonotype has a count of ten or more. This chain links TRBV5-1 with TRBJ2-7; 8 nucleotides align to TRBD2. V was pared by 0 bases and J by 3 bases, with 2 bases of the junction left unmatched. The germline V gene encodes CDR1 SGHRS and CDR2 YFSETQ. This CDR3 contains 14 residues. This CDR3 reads CASSLDSGNYEQYF. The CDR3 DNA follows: TGCGCCAGCAGCTTGGATAGCGGGAACTACGAGCAGTACTTC.

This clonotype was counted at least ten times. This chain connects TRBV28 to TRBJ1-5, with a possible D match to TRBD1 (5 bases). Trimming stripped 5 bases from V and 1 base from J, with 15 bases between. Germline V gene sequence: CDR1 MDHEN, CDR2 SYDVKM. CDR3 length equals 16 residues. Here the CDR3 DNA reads TGTGCCAGCAGTCCCATGGGAAGGGGCAGCAATCAGCCCCAGCATTTT. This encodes CASSPMGRGSNQPQHF.

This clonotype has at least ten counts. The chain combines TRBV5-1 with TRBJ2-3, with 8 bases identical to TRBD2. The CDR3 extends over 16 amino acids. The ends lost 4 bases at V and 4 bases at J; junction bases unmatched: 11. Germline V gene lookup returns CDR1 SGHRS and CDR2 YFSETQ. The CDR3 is CASSRSGTRVADTQYF. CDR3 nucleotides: TGCGCCAGCAGCCGTTCCGGGACTAGAGTGGCAGATACGCAGTATTTT.

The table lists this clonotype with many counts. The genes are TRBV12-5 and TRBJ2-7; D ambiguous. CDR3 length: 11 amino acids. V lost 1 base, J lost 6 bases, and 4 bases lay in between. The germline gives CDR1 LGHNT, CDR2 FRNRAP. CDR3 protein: CASGLGSEQYF. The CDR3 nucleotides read TGTGCTAGTGGTTTGGGTAGCGAGCAGTACTTC.

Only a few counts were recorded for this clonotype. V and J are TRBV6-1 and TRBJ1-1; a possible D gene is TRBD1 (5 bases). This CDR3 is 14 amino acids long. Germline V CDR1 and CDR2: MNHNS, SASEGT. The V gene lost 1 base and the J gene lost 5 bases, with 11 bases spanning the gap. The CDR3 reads CASSEGPGRTEAFF. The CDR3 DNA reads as TGTGCCAGCAGTGAAGGGCCAGGGAGGACTGAAGCTTTCTTT.

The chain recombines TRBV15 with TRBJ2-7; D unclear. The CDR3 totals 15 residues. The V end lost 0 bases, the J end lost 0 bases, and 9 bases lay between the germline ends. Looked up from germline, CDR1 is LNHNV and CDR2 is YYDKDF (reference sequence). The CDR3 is CATSRERQVSYEQYF. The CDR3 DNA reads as TGTGCCACCAGCAGAGAACGGCAGGTCTCCTACGAGCAGTACTTC.

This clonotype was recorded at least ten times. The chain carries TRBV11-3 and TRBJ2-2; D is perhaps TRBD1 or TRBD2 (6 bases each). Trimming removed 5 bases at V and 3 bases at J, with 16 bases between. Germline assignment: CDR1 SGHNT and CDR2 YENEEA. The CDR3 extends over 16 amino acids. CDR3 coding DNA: TGTGCCAGCAGCCTAAATACGGGGGCCGACACCGGGGAGCTGTTTTTT. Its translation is CASSLNTGADTGELFF.